This T cell receptor beta chain was obtained from a study of control samples from healthy donors and cancer patients. The CDR3 runs to 14 residues. The germline gives CDR1 SGHTA, CDR2 FQGTGA. V was trimmed by 5 bases and J by 3 bases, leaving 12 bases between them. Data came from immunoSEQ multiplex PCR; TCRdb stores just in-frame clones and leaves some out. The table records 100,000 to 150,000 clones, 93% of them present only once. The sample comprised PBMCs. The clonotype comes from a man aged 50 to 59 with head and neck cancer. The V gene is TRBV7-3, the J gene TRBJ2-3; D is possibly TRBD1 (6 bases). As DNA, the CDR3 is TGTGCCAGCAGCCAGCAGGGGTTGACAGATACGCAGTATTTT. Its protein is CASSQQGLTDTQYF.